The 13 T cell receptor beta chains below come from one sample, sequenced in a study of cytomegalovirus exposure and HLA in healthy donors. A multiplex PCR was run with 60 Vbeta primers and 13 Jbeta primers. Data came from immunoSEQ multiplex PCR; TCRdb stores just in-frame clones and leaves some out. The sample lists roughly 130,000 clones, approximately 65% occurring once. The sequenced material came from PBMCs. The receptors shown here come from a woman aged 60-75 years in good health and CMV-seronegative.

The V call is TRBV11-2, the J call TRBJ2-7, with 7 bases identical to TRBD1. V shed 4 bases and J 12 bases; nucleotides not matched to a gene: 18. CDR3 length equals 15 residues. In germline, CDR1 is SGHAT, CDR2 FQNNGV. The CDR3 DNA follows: TGTGCCAGCAGCTCCCCCAGGACAGGTCCCGGCAATTGGTACTTC. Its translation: CASSSPRTGPGNWYF.

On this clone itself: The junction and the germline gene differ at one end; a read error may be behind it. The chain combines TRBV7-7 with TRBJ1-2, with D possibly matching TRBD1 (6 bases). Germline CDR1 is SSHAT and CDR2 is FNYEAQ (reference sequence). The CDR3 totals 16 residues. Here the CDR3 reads CASSLGTNLSHYGYTF. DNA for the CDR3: TGTGCTAGCAGCTTAGGGACAAACTTATCCCACTATGGCTACACCTTC.

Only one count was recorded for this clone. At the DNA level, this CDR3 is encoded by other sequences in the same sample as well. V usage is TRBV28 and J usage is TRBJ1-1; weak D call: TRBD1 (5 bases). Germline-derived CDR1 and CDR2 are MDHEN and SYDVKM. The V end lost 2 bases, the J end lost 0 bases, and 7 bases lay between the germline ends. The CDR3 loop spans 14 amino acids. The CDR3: CASSLGGLNTEAFF. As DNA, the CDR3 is TGTGCCAGCAGTTTAGGGGGGTTGAACACTGAAGCTTTCTTT.

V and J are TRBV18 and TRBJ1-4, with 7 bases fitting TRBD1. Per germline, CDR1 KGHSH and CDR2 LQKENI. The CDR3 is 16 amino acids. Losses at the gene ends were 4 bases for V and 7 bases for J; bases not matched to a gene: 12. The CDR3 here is CASSLSMTGTGEKLFF. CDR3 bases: TGTGCCAGCTCACTATCCATGACAGGGACTGGTGAAAAACTGTTTTTT.

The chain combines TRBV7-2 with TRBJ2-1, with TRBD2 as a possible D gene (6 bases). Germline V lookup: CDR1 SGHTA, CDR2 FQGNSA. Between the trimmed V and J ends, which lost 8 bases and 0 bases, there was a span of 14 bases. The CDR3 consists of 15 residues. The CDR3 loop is CASGGGSGSYNEQFF. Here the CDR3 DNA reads TGTGCCAGCGGCGGTGGTAGCGGCTCCTACAATGAGCAGTTCTTC.

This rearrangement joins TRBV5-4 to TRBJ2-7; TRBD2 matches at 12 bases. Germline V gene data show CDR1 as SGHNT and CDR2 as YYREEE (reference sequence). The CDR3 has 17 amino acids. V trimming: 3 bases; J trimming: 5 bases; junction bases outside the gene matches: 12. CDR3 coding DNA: TGTGCCAGCAGCTCCCCGACTAGCGGGAGCCCACGGAACGAGCAGTACTTC. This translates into CASSSPTSGSPRNEQYF.

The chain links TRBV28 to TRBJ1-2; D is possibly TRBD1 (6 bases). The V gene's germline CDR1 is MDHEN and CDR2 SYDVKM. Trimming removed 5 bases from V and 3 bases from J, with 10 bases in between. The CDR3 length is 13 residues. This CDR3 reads CASSLTGDYGYTF. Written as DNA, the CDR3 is TGTGCCAGCAGTCTGACAGGCGACTATGGCTACACCTTC.

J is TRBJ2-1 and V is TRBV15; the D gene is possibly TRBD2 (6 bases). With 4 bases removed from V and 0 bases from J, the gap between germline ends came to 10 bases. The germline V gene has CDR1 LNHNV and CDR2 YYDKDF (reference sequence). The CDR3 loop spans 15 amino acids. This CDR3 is CATSNPSDSYNEQFF. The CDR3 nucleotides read TGTGCCACCAGCAACCCTAGCGACTCCTACAATGAGCAGTTCTTC.

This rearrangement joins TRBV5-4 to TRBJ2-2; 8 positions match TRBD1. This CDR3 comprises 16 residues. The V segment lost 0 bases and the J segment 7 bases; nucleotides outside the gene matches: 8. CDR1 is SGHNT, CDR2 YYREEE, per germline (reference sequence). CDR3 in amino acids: CASSLEAGGYGGELFF. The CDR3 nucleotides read TGTGCCAGCAGCTTGGAAGCAGGGGGCTATGGCGGGGAGCTGTTTTTT.

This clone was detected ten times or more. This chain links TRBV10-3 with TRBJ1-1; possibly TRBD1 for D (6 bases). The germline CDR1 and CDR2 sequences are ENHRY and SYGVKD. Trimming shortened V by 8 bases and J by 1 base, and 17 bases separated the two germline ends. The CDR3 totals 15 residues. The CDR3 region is CAIAERGQKNTEAFF. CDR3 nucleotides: TGTGCCATCGCTGAACGCGGACAGAAGAACACTGAAGCTTTCTTT.

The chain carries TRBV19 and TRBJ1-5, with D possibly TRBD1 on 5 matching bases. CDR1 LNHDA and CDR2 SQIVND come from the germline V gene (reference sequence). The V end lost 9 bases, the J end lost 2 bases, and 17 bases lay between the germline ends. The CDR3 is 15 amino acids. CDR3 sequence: CASTPAGPGNQPQHF. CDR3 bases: TGTGCCAGCACCCCCGCGGGGCCGGGCAATCAGCCCCAGCATTTT.

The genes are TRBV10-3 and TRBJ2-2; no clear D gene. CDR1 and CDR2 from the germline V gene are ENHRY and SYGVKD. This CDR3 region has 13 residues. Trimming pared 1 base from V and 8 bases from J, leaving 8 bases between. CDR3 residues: CAISEFQTGELFF. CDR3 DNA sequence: TGTGCCATCAGTGAGTTCCAGACTGGGGAGCTGTTTTTT.

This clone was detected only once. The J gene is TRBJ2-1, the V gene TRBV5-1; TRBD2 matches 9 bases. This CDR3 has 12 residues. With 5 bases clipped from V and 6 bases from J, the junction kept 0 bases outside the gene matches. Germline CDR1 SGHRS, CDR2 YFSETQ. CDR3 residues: CASSSGGNEQFF. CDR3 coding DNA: TGCGCCAGCAGTAGCGGGGGCAATGAGCAGTTCTTC.